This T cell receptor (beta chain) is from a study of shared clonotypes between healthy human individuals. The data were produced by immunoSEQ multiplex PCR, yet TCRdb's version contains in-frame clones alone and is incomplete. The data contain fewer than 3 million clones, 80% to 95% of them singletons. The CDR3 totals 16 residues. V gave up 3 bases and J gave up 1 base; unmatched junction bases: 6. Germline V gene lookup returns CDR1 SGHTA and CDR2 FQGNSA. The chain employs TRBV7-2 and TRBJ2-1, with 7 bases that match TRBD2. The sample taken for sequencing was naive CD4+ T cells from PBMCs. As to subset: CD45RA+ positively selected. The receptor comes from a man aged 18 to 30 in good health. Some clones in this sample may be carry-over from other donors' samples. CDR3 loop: CASSFRRETSYNEQFF. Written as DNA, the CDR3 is TGTGCCAGCAGCTTCCGGCGGGAGACGTCCTACAATGAGCAGTTCTTC.